The entry that follows covers one TCR beta chain sequence. Per the study methods: From reference gene primer amplification, estimates of nucleated cell counts were derived. Generated by immunoSEQ multiplex PCR, the TCRdb table keeps only in-frame clones and is missing some. That table gives V, J and clone size, and the DNA gave D and trimming. The sample consists of 230,000 or so clones, approximately 82% of them appearing once. The sample is drawn from a study of blood T cell repertoires in COVID-19. Across the study: There were acute and convalescent COVID-19 samples, and they came from the United States, Italy and Spain. T cells, B-cell-depleted T cells, or PBMCs supplied cDNA or gDNA.

CDR1 and CDR2 from the germline V gene are MNHEY and SVGEGT. The CDR3 has 17 amino acids. Trimming took 5 bases from V and 6 from J, leaving 22 bases between them. The sequence was obtained from a man aged 40-50 years with active or convalescent COVID-19. The chain uses TRBV6-2 or TRBV6-3 and TRBJ2-2, with a weak D call TRBD2 (6 bases). The sample taken for sequencing was peripheral blood. The CDR3: CASSHAPGLGWPGELFF. The CDR3 nucleotides are TGTGCCAGCAGTCATGCTCCGGGACTGGGGTGGCCCGGGGAGCTGTTTTTT.